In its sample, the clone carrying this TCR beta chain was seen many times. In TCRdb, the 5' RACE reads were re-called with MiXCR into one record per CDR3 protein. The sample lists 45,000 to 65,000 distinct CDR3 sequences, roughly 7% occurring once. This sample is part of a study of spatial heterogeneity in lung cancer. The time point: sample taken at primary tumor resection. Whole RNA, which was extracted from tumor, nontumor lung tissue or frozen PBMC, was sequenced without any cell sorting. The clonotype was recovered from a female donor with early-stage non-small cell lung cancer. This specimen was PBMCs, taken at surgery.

The CDR3 bases are TGTGCCAGCAGTTCCCCGACTAGTGGTTACAATGAGCAGTTCTTC. As protein: CASSSPTSGYNEQFF. The chain links TRBV6-2 or TRBV6-3 to TRBJ2-1, with D possibly TRBD2 on 6 matching bases. V was shortened by 4 bases and J by 4 bases, with 14 bases between the two germline ends. The CDR3 sequence is 15 residues long. The germline gives CDR1 MNHEY, CDR2 SVGEGT.